The present T cell receptor (beta chain) was sequenced within a study of beta chain features in type 1 diabetes. The wider study: The examined sorted cells totaled about 110 million across samples.

The CDR3 is made up of 14 amino acids. Reverse transcription of all isolated RNA meant that expressed TCRB transcripts were sequenced. Clones were read by immunoSEQ multiplex PCR, and TCRdb kept only the in-frame ones, dropping some. This sample has hundreds of thousands of clones, with around 15% found just once. This receptor was identified in a young man in good health. What was sequenced was naive CD4+ T cells from blood. The chain carries TRBV21-1 and TRBJ2-7; the listed D gene, TRBD1, was not tested against the DNA. TRBV21-1 is listed as a pseudogene. DNA for the CDR3: TGTGCCAGCAGCAAACACTCAGGGGTGCACGAGCAGTACTTC. As protein: CASSKHSGVHEQYF.